One TCR beta chain is described in this entry. V shed 11 bases and J 3 bases; nucleotides not matched to a gene: 8. Germline lookup yields CDR1 MNHEY and CDR2 SVGEGT. CDR3 size: 15 residues. This specimen comes from a study of T-cell memory formation after mild COVID-19. About the study: Largely donor-specific sequence clusters came from a couple of donors.

One entry per CDR3 protein results from TCRdb running MiXCR on the 5' RACE reads. The sample has 350,000 to 550,000 distinct CDR3 sequences; roughly 18% are singletons. The material sequenced was PBMCs or a T cell subset sorted from them (not recorded which). This rearrangement joins TRBV6-2 or TRBV6-3 to TRBJ2-6; 9 nucleotides agree with TRBD1. This clonotype was obtained from a man between 18 and 29 years old who had mild COVID-19 (a few samples of this study predate the infection). Cell type and time point are not known. CDR3 protein: CAAPTGGRGANVLTF. The CDR3, as DNA: TGTGCCGCCCCGACAGGGGGACGTGGGGCCAACGTCCTGACTTTC.